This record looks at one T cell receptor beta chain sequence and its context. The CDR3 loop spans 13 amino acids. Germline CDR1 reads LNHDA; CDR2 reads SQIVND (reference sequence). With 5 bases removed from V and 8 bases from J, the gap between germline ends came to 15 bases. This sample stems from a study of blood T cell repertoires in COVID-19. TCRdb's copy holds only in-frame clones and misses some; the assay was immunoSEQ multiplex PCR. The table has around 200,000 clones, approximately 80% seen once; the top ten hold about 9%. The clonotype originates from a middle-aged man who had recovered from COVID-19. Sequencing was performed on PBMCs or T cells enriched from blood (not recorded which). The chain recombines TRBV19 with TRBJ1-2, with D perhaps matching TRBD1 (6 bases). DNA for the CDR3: TGTGCCAGTAGTTTCCAGGGGATAAGGGGCTACACCTTC. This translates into CASSFQGIRGYTF.